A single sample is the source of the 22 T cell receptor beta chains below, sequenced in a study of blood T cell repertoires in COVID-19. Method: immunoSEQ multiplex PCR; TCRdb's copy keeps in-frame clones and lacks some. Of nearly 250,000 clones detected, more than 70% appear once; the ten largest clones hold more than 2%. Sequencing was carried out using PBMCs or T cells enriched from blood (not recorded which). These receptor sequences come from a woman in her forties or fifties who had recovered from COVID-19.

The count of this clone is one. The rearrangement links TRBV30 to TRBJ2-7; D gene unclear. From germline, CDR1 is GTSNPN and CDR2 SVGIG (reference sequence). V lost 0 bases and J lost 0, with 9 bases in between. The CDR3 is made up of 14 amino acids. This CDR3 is CAWSVPGFSYEQYF. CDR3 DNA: TGTGCCTGGAGTGTACCAGGTTTCTCCTACGAGCAGTACTTC.

The chain's CDR3 is CAREEAVHEQFF. The CDR3 bases are TGTGCCAGGGAGGAGGCGGTCCATGAGCAGTTCTTC. The chain couples TRBV5-8 to TRBJ2-1; D perhaps matches TRBD2 (5 bases). The CDR3 runs 12 residues. Germline V lookup: CDR1 SGHTS, CDR2 YDEGEE. V lost 8 bases to trimming and J lost 8 bases, with 14 bases between them.

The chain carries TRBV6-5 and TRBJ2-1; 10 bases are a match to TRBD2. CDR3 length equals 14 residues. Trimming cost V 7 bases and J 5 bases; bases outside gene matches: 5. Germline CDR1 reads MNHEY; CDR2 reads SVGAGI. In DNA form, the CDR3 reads TGTGCCAGCAAGTCGAGCGGGGGGGACAATGAGCAGTTCTTC. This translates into CASKSSGGDNEQFF.

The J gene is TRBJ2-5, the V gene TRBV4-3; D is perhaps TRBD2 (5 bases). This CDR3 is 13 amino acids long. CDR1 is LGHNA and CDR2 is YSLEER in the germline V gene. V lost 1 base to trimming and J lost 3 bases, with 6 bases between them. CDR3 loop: CASSQGGKETQYF. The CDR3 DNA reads TGCGCCAGCAGCCAAGGAGGGAAAGAGACCCAGTACTTC.

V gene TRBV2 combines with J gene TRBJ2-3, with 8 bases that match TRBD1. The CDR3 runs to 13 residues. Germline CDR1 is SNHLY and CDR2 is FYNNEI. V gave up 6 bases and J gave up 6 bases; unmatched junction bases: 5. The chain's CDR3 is CASRRTGYDTQYF. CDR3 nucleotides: TGTGCCAGCAGGCGGACAGGGTACGATACGCAGTATTTT.

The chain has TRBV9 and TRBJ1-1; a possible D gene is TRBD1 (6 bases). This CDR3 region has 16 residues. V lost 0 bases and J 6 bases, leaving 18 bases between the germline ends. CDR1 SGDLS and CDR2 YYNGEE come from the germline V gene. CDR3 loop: CASSVATGGDTAEAFF. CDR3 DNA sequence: TGTGCCAGCAGCGTAGCTACGGGAGGGGACACCGCTGAAGCTTTCTTT.

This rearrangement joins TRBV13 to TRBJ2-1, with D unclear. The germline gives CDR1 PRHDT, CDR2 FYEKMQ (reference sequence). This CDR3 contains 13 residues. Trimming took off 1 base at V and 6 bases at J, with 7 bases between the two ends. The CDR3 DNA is TGTGCCAGCAGCTTAGAGAGGATCAATGAGCAGTTCTTC. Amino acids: CASSLERINEQFF.

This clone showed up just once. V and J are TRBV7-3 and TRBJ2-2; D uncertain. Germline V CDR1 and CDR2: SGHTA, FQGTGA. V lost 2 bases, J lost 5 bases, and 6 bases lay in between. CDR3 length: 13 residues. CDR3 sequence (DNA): TGTGCCAGCAGCTTAGGCAGAACCGGGGAGCTGTTTTTT. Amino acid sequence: CASSLGRTGELFF.

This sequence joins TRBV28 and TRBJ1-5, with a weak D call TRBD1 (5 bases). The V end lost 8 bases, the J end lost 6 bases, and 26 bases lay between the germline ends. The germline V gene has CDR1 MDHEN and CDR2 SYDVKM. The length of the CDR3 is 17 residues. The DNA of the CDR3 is TGTGCCAGCCGAGTTTTCGAGGTGGGCAGGGTCCGTCAGCCCCAGCATTTT. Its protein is CASRVFEVGRVRQPQHF.

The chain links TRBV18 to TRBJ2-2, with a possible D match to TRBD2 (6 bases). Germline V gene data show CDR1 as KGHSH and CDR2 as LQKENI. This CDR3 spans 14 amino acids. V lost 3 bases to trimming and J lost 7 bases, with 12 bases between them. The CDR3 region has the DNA TGTGCCAGCTCACCGGAGGGTTATGACGGGGAGCTGTTTTTT. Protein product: CASSPEGYDGELFF.

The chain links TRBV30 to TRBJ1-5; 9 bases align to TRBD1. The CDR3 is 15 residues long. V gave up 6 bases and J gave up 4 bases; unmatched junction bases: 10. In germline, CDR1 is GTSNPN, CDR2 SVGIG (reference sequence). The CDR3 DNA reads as TGTGCCTGTGGCTCCGGGACAGGGCCAAATCAGCCCCAGCATTTT. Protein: CACGSGTGPNQPQHF.

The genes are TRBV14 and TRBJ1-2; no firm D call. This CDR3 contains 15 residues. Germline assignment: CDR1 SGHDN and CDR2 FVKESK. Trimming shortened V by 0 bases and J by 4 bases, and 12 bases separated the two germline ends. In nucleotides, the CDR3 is TGTGCCAGCAGCCAAGATAGGGCGGGTGTCTATGGCTACACCTTC. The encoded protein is CASSQDRAGVYGYTF.

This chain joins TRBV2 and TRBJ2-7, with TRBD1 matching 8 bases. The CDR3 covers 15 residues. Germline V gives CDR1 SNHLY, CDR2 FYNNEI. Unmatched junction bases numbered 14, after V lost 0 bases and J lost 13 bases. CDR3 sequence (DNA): TGTGCCAGCAGTGAAGCGGCGGGGACAGGTTTGGTTGTTTACTTC. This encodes CASSEAAGTGLVVYF.

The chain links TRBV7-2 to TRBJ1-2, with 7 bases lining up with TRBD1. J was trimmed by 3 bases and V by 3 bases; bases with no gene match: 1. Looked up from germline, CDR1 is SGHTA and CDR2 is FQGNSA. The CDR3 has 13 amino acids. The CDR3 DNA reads TGTGCCAGCAGCTTCGACAGGGACTATGGCTACACCTTC. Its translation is CASSFDRDYGYTF.

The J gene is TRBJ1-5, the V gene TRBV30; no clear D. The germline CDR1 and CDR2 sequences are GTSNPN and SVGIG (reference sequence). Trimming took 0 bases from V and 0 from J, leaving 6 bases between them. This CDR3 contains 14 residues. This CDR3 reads CAWSVRSSNQPQHF. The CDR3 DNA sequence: TGTGCCTGGAGTGTGCGTTCTAGCAATCAGCCCCAGCATTTT.

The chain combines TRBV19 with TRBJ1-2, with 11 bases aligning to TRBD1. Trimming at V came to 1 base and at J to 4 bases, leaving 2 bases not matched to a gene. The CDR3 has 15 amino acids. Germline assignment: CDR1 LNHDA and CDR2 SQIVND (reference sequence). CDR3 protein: CASSIAGTGGYGYTF. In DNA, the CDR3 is TGTGCCAGTAGTATAGCGGGGACAGGGGGCTATGGCTACACCTTC.

The CDR3 protein is CASSKPGAYNSPLHF. CDR3 in DNA: TGTGCCAGCAGCAAACCAGGGGCCTATAATTCACCCCTCCACTTT. The genes are TRBV21-1 and TRBJ1-6; TRBD1 is the table's D call and was not checked against the DNA. TRBV21-1 is a recognized pseudogene. The CDR3 covers 15 residues.

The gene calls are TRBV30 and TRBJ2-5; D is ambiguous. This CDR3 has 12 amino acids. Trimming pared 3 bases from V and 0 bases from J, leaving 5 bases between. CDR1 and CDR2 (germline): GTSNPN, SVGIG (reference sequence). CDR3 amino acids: CAWRQYQETQYF. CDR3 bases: TGTGCCTGGAGACAGTACCAAGAGACCCAGTACTTC.

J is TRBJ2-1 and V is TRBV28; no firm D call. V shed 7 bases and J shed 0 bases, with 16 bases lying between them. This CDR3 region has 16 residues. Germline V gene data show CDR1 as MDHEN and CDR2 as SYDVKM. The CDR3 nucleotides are TGTGCCAGCACCACAAGGAGCCCCAGCTCCTACAATGAGCAGTTCTTC. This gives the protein CASTTRSPSSYNEQFF.

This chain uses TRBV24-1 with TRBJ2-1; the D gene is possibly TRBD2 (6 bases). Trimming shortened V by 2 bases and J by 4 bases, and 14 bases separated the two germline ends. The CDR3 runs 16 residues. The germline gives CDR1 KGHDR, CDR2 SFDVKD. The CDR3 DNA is TGTGCCACCAGTGATTCGGGTTCAGGGAGGTACAATGAGCAGTTCTTC. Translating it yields CATSDSGSGRYNEQFF.

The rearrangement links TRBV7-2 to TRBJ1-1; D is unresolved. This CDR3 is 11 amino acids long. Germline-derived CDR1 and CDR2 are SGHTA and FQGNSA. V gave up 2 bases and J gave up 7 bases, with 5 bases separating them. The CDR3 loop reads CASSLYSEAFF. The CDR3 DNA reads TGTGCCAGCAGCTTATACAGTGAAGCTTTCTTT.

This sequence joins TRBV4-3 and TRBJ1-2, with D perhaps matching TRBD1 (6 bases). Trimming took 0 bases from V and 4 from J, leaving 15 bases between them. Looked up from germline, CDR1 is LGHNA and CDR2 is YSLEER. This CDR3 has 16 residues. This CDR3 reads CASSQDRRQDPYGYTF. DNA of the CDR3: TGCGCCAGCAGCCAAGATAGGAGACAGGACCCCTATGGCTACACCTTC.